This T cell receptor (beta chain) was identified in a study of blood T cells in healthy people across ages. For the second PCR, which ran for 7 to 11 cycles, a sample-barcoded 5' primer and a J-beta primer mix were used. TCRdb re-analysed the 5' RACE reads in MiXCR, keeping a single row per CDR3 protein. The table has 1.4 million or so distinct CDR3 sequences, approximately 39% seen once; the top ten hold approximately 4%. Notes on the study in general: There was a strong correlation between TCR beta diversity and naive T cell percentage.

With regard to this clonotype: Its antigen is unidentified.

Source material: blood. The TCR comes from a woman aged 18-30 years in good health.

The CDR3 DNA reads TGTGCCAGCAGCCTGACTAGGCAGTGGGGCTACACCTTC. Translating it yields CASSLTRQWGYTF. This chain links TRBV5-6 with TRBJ1-2, with D hard to call. CDR1 SGHDT and CDR2 YYEEEE come from the germline V gene. V shed 4 bases and J shed 8 bases, with 15 bases lying between them. The CDR3 totals 13 residues.